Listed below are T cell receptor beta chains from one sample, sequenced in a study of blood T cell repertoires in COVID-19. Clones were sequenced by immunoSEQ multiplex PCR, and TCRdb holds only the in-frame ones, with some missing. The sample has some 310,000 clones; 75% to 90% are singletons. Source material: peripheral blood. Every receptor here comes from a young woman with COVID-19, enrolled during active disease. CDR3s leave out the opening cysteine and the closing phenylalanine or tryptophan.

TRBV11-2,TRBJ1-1,ASSLWRTGDGTEAF
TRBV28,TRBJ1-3,ASSSAGTGILSGNTIY
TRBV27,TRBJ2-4,ASSPGDYLTIQY
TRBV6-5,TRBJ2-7,ASREGGQDYYEQY
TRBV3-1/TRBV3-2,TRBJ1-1,ASSRQGSGAF
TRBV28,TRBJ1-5,ASNPLPGRLSNQPQH
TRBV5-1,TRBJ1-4,ATTQGTNEKLF
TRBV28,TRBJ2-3,ASSLYTDTQY
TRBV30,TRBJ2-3,AAGTGRTSGRSDTQY
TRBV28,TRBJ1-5,ASGSIQH
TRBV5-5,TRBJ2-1,ASSGGTGWNEQF
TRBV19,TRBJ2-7,ASSLRTSGRNYEQY
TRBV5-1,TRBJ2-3,ASSLDYTDTQY
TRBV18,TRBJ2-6,ASSPLYGGQSGANVLT
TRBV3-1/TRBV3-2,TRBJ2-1,ASSQGTSGSPRSYNEQF
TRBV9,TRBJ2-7,ASSVGNSGNSYEQY
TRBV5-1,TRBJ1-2,ASSLEGVGSGGYT
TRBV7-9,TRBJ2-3,ASSLETSGSTDTQY
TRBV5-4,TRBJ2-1,ASSPGLAGGLSDEQF
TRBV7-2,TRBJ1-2,ASSLSRGDGYT
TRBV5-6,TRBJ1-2,ASSLPSTGTGYT
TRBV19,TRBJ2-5,ASSSQATYQETQY
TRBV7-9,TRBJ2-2,ASSSTGRGGELF
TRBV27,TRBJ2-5,ASSIMGPAGYQETQY
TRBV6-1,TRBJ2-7,ASSEGKLAGGSPYEQY
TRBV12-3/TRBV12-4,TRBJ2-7,ASSLSGPYEQY
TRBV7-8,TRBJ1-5,ASSPRQGLSNQPQH
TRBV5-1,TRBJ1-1,ASSLGDTEAF
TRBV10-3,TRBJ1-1,AIRGDRGPDEAF
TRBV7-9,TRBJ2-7,ASSWDRDYEQY
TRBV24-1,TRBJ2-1,ATSSGDYNEQF
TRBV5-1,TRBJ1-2,ASSAGGGAGGYT
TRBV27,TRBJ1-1,ASSPLGGQDTEAF
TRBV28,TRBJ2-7,ASSLDSRLSYEQY
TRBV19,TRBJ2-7,ASSIFQGVYEQY
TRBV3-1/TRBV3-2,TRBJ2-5,ASNTGGPQETQY
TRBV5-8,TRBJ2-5,ASSLYGTGQETQY
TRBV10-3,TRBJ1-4,ATSDREDEKLF
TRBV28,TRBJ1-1,ASSFPGNTEAF
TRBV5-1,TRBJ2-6,ASSLSGISGQVPSGANVLT